This T cell receptor beta chain stems from a study of sequential checkpoint blockade in melanoma. Study summary: Each arm's sequence ended with maintenance nivolumab.

Treatment specified: randomized to nivolumab then ipilimumab (arm A) or the reverse (arm B). Assay used: immunoSEQ multiplex PCR; TCRdb lists only in-frame clones, some missing. The table lists under 45,000 clones, around four fifths of them singletons. The CDR3 length is 11 residues. Germline V CDR1 and CDR2: SGHRS, YFSETQ. The ends were cut back, 2 bases at V and 8 bases at J, with 7 bases in the middle. This TCR was recovered from a human donor with melanoma. The chain employs TRBV5-1 and TRBJ1-1; no firm D call. This specimen was CD8+ T cells sorted from blood (inferred from file names), taken from a patient given nivolumab and ipilimumab in sequence. As DNA, the CDR3 is TGCGCCAGCAGCTTAGGACTAGAAGCTTTCTTT. Protein: CASSLGLEAFF.